This T cell receptor beta chain was sequenced for a study of blood T cell repertoires in COVID-19. On the study more broadly: From the United States, Italy and Spain came samples of acute and convalescent COVID-19. In each case, the material was cDNA or gDNA derived from T cells, B-cell-depleted T cells, or PBMCs.

This table comes from immunoSEQ multiplex PCR, and its TCRdb copy is limited to in-frame clones, with some not included. The sample consists of under 300,000 clones, roughly four fifths of them appearing once. The V gene lost 3 bases and the J gene lost 2 bases, with 11 bases spanning the gap. Germline-derived CDR1 and CDR2 are MNHEY and SMNVEV (reference sequence). This CDR3 has 15 residues. This clone was observed a single time. This receptor was taken from a man aged 50 to 60 with acute or convalescent COVID-19. The sample taken for sequencing was peripheral blood. The V and J genes are TRBV27 and TRBJ1-5; weak D call: TRBD1 (5 bases). The CDR3: CASSLWGLGNQPQHF. The CDR3 coding sequence is TGTGCCAGCAGTTTGTGGGGACTTGGCAATCAGCCCCAGCATTTT.